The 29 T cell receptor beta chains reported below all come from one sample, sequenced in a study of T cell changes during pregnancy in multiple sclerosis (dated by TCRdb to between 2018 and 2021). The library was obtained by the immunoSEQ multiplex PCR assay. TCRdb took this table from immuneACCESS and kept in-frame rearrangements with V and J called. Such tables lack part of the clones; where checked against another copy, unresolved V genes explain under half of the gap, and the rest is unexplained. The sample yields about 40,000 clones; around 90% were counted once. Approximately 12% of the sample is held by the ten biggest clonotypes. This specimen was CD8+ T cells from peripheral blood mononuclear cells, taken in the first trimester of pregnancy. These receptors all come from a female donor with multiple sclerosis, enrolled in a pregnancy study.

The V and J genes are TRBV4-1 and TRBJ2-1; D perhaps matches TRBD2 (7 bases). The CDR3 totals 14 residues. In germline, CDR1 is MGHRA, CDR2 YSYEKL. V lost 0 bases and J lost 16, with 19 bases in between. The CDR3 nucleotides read TGCGCCAGCAGCCAAGATCCGGCGTGGGGGGGACAATTCTTC. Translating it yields CASSQDPAWGGQFF.

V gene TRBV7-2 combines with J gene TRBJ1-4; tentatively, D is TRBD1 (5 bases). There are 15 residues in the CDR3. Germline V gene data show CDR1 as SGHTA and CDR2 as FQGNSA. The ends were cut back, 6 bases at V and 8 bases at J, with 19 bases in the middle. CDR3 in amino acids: CASSPGTSVGEKLFF. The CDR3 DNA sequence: TGTGCCAGCAGTCCGGGGACTTCTGTGGGGGAAAAACTGTTTTTT.

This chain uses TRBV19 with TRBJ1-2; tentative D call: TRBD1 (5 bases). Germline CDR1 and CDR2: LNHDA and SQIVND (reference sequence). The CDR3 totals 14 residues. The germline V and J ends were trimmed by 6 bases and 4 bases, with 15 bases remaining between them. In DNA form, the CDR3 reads TGTGCCAGTAGCGACAGTACCCAAGGCTATGGCTACACCTTC. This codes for CASSDSTQGYGYTF.

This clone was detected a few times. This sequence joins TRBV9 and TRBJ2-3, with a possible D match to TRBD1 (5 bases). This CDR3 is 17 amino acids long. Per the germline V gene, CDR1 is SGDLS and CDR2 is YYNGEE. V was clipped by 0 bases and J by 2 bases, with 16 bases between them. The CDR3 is CASSVGQGLDLTDTQYF. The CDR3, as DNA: TGTGCCAGCAGCGTAGGGCAGGGTTTGGACCTCACAGATACGCAGTATTTT.

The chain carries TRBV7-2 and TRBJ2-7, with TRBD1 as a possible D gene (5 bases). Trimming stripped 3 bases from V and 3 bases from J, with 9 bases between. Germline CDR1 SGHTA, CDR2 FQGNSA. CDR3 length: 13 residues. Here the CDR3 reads CASSFNRNYEQYF. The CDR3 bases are TGTGCCAGCAGCTTTAACAGGAACTACGAGCAGTACTTC. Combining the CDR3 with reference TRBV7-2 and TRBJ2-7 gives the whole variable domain GAGVSQSPSNKVTEKGKDVELRCDPISGHTALYWYRQSLGQGLEFLIYFQGNSAPDKSGLPSDRFSAERTGGSVSTLTIQRTQQEDSAVYLCASSFNRNYEQYFGPGTRLTVT.

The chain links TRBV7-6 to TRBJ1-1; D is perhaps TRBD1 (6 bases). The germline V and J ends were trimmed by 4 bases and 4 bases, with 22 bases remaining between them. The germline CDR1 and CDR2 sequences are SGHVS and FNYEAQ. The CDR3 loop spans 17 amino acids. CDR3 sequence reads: CASSYGTSGVAGTEAFF. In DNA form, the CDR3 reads TGTGCCAGCAGCTACGGGACAAGCGGGGTTGCGGGCACTGAAGCTTTCTTT.

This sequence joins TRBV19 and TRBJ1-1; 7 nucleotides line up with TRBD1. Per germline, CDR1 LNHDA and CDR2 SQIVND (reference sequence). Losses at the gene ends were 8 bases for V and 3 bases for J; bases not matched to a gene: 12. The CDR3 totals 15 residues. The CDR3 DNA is TGTGCCAGTTCGGACAGGCACAAGGGGTACACTGAAGCTTTCTTT. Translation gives CASSDRHKGYTEAFF.

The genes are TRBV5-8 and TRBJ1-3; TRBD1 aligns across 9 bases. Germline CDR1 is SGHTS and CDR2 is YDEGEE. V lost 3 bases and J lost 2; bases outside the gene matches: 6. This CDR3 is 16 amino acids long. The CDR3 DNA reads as TGTGCCAGCAGCTCGTGGACAGGGGAGCCTGGAAACACCATATATTTT. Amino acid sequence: CASSSWTGEPGNTIYF. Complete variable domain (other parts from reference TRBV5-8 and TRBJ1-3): EAGVTQSPTHLIKTRGQQATLRCSPISGHTSVYWYQQALGLGLQFLLWYDEGEERNRGNFPPRFSGRQFPNYSSELNVNALELEDSALYLCASSSWTGEPGNTIYFGEGSWLTVV.

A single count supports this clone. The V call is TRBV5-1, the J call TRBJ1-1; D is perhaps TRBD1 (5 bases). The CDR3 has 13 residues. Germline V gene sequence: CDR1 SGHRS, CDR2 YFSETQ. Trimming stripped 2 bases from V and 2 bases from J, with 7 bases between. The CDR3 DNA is TGCGCCAGCAGCTTAGACAGCAACACTGAAGCTTTCTTT. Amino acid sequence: CASSLDSNTEAFF.

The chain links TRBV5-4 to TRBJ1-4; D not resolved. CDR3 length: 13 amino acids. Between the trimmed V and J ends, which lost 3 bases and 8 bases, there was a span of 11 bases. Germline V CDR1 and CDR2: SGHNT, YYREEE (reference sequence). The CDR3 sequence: CASSSEAAEKLFF. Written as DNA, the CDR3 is TGTGCCAGCAGCTCTGAGGCAGCCGAAAAACTGTTTTTT.

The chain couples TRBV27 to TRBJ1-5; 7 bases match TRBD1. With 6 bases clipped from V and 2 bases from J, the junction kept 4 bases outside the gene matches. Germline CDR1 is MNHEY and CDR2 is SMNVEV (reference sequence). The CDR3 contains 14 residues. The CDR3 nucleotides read TGTGCCAGCAGCGACAGGGACGGCAATCAGCCCCAGCATTTT. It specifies CASSDRDGNQPQHF.

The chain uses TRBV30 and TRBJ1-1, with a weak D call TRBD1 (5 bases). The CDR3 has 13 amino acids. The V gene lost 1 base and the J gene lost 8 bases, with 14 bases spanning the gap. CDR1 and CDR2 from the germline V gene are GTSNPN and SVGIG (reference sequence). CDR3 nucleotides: TGTGCCTGGAGTGCCTCTTACAGGCCCGAAGCTTTCTTT. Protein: CAWSASYRPEAFF.

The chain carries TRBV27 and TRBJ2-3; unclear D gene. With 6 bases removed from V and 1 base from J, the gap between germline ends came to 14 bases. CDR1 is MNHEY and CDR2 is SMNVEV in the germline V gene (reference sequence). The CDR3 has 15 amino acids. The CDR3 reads CASSQYSQGTDTQYF. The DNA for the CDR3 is TGTGCCAGCAGCCAATATAGCCAAGGCACAGATACGCAGTATTTT.

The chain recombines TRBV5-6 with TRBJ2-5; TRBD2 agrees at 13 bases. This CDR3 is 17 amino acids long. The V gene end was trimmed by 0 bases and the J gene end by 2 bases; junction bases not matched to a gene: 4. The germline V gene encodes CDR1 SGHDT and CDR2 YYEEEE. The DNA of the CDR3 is TGTGCCAGCAGCTTGGGACTAGCGGGGGGAGGACAAGAGACCCAGTACTTC. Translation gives CASSLGLAGGGQETQYF.

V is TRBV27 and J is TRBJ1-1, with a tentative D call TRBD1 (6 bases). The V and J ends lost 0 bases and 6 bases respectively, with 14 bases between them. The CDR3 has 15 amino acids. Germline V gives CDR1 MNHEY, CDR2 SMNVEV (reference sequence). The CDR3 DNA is TGTGCCAGCAGTTTATCGCCTCTAGGGACATCTGAAGCTTTCTTT. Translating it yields CASSLSPLGTSEAFF.

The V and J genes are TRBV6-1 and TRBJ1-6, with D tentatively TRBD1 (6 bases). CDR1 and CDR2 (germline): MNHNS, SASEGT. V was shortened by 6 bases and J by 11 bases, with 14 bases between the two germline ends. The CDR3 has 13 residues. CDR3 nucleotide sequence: TGTGCCAGCAGCGGGACACCGATAGCACCCCTCCACTTT. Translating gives CASSGTPIAPLHF.

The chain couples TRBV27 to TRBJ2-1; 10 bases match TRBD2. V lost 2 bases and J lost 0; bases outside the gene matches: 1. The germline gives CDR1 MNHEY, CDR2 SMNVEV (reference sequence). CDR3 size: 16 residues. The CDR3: CASSLIAGGSYNEQFF. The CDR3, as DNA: TGTGCCAGCAGTTTAATAGCGGGGGGCTCCTACAATGAGCAGTTCTTC.

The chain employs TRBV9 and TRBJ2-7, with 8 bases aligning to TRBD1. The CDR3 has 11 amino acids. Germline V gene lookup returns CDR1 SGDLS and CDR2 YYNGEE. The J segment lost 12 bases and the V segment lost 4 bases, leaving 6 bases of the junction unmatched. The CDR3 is CASSSTGEVYF. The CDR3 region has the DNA TGTGCCAGCAGCTCGACAGGGGAGGTGTACTTC.

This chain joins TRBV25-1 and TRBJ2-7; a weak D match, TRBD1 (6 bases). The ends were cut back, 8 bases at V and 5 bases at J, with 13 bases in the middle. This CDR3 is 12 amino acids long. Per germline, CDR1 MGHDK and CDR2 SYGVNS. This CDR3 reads CASGTGNHEQYF. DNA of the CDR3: TGTGCCAGCGGTACAGGGAACCACGAGCAGTACTTC.

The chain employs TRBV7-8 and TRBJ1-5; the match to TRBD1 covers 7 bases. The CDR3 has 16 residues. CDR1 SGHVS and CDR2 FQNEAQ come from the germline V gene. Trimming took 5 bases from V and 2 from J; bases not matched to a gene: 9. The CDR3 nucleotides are TGTGCCAGCAGCCCTGGACAGGTCGGCGGCAATCAGCCCCAGCATTTT. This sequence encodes CASSPGQVGGNQPQHF.

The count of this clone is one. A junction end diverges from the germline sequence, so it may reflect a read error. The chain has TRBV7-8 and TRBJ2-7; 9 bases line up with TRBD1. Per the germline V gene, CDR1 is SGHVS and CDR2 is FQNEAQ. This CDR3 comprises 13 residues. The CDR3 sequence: CAGSQTGGYEQYF. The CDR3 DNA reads TGTGCCGGCAGCCAGACAGGGGGCTACGAGCAGTACTTC.

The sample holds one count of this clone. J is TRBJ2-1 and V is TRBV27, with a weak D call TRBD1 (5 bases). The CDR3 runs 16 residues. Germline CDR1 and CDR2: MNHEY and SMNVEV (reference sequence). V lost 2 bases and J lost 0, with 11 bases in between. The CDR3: CASSLRQSNSYNEQFF. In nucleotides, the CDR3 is TGTGCCAGCAGTTTACGACAGTCCAACTCCTACAATGAGCAGTTCTTC.

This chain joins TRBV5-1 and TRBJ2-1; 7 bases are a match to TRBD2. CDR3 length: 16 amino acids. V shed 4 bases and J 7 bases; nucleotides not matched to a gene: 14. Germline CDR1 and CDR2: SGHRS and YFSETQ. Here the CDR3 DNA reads TGCGCCAGCAGCCTCCTGGGGACTAACCGCCGGAATGAGCAGTTCTTC. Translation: CASSLLGTNRRNEQFF.

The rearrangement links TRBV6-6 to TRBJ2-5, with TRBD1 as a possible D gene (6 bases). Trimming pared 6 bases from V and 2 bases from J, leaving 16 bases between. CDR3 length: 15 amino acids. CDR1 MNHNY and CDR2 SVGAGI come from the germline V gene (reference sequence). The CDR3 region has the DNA TGTGCCAGCAGGGGTATGGGACACCAGCAAGAGACCCAGTACTTC. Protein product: CASRGMGHQQETQYF.

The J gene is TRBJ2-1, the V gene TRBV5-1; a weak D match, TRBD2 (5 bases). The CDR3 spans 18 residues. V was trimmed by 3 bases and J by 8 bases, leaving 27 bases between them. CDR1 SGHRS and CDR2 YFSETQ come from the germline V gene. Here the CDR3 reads CASSSSLSGLSGLDEQFF. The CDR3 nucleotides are TGCGCCAGCAGCTCTTCCCTATCGGGCCTCAGCGGCCTGGATGAGCAGTTCTTC.

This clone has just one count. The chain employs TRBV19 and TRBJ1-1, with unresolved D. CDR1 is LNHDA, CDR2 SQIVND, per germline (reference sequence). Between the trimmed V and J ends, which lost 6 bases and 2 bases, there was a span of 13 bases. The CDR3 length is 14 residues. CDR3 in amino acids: CASRKTGVNTEAFF. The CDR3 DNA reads TGTGCCAGTAGGAAAACCGGGGTTAACACTGAAGCTTTCTTT.

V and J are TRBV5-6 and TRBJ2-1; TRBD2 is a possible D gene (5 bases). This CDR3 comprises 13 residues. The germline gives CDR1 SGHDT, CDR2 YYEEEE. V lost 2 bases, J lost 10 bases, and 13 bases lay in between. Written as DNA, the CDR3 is TGTGCCAGCAGCTTTTCGGCGGGTGACGAGCAGTTCTTC. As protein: CASSFSAGDEQFF.

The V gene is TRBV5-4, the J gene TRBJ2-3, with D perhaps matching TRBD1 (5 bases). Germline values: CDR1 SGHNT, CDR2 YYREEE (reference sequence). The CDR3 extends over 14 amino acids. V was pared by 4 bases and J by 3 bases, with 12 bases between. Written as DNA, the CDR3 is TGTGCCAGCAGCCCCTGGGGCGGAACAGATACGCAGTATTTT. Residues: CASSPWGGTDTQYF.

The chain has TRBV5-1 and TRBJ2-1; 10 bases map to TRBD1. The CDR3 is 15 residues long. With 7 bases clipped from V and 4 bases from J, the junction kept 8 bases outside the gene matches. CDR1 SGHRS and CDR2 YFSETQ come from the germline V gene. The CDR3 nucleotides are TGCGCCAGCGGAGTCGGGACAGGGGTATACAATGAGCAGTTCTTC. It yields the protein CASGVGTGVYNEQFF. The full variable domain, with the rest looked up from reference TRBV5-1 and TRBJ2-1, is KAGVTQTPRYLIKTRGQQVTLSCSPISGHRSVSWYQQTPGQGLQFLFEYFSETQRNKGNFPGRFSGRQFSNSRSEMNVSTLELGDSALYLCASGVGTGVYNEQFFGPGTRLTVL.